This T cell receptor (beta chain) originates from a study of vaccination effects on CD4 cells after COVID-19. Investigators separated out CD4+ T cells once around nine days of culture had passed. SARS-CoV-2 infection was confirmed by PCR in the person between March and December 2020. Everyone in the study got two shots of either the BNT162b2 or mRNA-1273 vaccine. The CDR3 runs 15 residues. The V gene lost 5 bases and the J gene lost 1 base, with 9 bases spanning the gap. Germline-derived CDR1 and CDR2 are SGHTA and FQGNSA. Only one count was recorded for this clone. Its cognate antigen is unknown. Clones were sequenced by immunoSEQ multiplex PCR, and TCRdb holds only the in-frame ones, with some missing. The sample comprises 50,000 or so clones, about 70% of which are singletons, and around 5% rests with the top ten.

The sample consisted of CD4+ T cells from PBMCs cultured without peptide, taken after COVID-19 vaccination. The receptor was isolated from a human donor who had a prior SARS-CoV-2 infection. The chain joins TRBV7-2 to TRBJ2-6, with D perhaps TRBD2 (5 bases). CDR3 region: CASSQGLSGANVLTF. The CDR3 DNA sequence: TGTGCCAGCAGCCAAGGACTTTCTGGGGCCAACGTCCTGACTTTC.